The present T cell receptor beta chain was sequenced within a study of T cells in Graves' hyperthyroidism and ophthalmopathy. At the level of the study: Peripheral blood was collected at initial diagnosis, before any treatment. The study, taken as a whole, reports: Model predictions of ophthalmopathy came a median roughly 6.7 months before onset.

RNA transcripts yielded amplified TCR beta CDR3 regions. HTBI primers were the set used in a first-round RT-PCR of the TCR CDR3. One entry per CDR3 protein, called by TCRdb with MiXCR from the multiplex PCR reads. The sample shows 500,000 or so distinct CDR3 sequences, about 16% of them seen only once. This clonotype was observed at least ten times. Its antigen is not known. Those patients with uncontrolled infection, other autoimmune disease, pregnancy or lactation were excluded. The PBMCs were sourced from fresh peripheral blood (about 10 ml). V was shortened by 1 base and J by 0 bases, with 13 bases between the two germline ends. The CDR3 consists of 17 residues. The germline V gene encodes CDR1 SGHAT and CDR2 FQNNGV.

Sequenced sample: blood. This sequence originates from a woman in her thirties with Graves' ophthalmopathy. The J gene is TRBJ1-3, the V gene TRBV11-2; D is possibly TRBD1 (6 bases). The CDR3, as DNA: TGTGCCAGCAGCTTAGCGCTAACAGGGTCCTCTGGAAACACCATATATTTT. This gives the protein CASSLALTGSSGNTIYF. The full variable domain, with the rest looked up from reference TRBV11-2 and TRBJ1-3, is EAGVAQSPRYKIIEKRQSVAFWCNPISGHATLYWYQQILGQGPKLLIQFQNNGVVDDSQLPKDRFSAERLKGVDSTLKIQPAKLEDSAVYLCASSLALTGSSGNTIYFGEGSWLTVV.